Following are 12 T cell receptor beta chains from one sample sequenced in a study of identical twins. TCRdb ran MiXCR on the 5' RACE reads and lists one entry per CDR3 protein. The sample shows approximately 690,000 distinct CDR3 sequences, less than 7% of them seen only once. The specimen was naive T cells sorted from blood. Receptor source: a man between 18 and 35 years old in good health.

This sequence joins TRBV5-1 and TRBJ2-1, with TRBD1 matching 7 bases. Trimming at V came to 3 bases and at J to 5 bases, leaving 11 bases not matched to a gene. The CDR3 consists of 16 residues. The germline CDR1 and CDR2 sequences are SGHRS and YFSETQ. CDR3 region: CASSSRRSGQNNEQFF. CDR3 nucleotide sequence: TGCGCCAGCAGCTCTCGCCGATCGGGACAGAACAATGAGCAGTTCTTC. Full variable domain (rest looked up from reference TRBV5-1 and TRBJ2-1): KAGVTQTPRYLIKTRGQQVTLSCSPISGHRSVSWYQQTPGQGLQFLFEYFSETQRNKGNFPGRFSGRQFSNSRSEMNVSTLELGDSALYLCASSSRRSGQNNEQFFGPGTRLTVL.

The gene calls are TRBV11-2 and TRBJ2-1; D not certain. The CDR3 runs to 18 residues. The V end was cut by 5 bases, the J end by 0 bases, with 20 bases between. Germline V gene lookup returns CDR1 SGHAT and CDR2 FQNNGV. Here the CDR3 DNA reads TGTGCCAGCAGCCCTCGGTCAGCAGCGCTAAGCTCCTACAATGAGCAGTTCTTC. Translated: CASSPRSAALSSYNEQFF.

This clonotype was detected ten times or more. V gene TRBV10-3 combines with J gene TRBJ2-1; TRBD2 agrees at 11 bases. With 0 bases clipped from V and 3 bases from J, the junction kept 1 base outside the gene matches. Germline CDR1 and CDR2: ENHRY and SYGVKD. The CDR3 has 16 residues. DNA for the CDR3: TGTGCCATCAGTGAGTCGGGACTAGCGGACTACAATGAGCAGTTCTTC. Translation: CAISESGLADYNEQFF.

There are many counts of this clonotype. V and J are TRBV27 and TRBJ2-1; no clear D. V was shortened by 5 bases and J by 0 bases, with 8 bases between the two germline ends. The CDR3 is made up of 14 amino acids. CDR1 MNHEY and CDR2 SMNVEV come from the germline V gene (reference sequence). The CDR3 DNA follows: TGTGCCAGCAGTGGCTCAAGCTCCTACAATGAGCAGTTCTTC. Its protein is CASSGSSSYNEQFF.

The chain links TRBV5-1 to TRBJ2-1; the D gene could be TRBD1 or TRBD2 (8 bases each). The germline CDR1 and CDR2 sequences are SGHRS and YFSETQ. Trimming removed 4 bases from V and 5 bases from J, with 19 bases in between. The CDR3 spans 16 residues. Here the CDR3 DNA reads TGCGCCAGCAGCACTCTTAGCGGGACAGGACACAATGAGCAGTTCTTC. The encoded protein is CASSTLSGTGHNEQFF.

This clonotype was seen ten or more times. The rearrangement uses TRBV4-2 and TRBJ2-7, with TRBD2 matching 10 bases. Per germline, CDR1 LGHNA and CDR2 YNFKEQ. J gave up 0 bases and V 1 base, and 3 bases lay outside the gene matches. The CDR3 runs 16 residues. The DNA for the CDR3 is TGTGCCAGCAGCCAAGGGCTAGCGGGAGACTCCTACGAGCAGTACTTC. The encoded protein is CASSQGLAGDSYEQYF.

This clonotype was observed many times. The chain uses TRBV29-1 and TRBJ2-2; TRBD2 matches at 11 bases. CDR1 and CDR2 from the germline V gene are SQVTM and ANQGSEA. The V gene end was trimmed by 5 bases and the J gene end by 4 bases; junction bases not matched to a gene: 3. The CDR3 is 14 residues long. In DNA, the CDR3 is TGCAGCGTTCCCACTAGCGGGAGCACCGGGGAGCTGTTTTTT. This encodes CSVPTSGSTGELFF.

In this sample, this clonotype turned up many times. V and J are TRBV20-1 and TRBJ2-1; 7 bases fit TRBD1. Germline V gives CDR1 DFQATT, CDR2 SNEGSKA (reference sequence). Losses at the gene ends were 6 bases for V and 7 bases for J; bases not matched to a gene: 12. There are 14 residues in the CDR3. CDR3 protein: CSASTTGVVNEQFF. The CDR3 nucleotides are TGCAGTGCCAGTACAACAGGGGTAGTTAATGAGCAGTTCTTC.

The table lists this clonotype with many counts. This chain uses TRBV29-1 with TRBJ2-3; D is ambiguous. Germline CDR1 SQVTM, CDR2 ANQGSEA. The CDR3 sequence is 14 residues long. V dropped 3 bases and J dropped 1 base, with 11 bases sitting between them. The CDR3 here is CSVESNGGTDTQYF. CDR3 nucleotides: TGCAGCGTTGAGTCCAACGGCGGCACAGATACGCAGTATTTT.

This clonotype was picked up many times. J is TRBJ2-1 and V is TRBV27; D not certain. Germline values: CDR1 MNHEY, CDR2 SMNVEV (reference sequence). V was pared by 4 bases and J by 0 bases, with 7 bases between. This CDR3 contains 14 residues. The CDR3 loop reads CASSYVFSYNEQFF. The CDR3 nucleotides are TGTGCCAGCAGTTACGTGTTCTCCTACAATGAGCAGTTCTTC.

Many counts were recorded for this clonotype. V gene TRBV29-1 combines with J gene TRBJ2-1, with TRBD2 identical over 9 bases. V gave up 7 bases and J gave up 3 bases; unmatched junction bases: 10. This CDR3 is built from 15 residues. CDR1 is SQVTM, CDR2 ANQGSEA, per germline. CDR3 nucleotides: TGCAGCGGTTTCCCGCTAGCGGGGTACTACAATGAGCAGTTCTTC. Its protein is CSGFPLAGYYNEQFF.

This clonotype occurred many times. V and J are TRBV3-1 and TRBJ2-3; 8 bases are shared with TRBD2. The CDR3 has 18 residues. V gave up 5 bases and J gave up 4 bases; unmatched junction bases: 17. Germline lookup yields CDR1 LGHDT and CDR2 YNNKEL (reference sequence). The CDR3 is CASSKTTGGLGSPDTQYF. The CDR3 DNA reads TGTGCCAGCAGCAAAACTACCGGGGGACTAGGTTCACCAGATACGCAGTATTTT.